This record looks at one TCR beta chain sequence and its context. Libraries were prepared by immunoSEQ multiplex PCR; TCRdb keeps only in-frame clonotypes and omits some of them. The sample lists 150,000 to 200,000 clones, 80% to 90% occurring once. This entry belongs to a study of blood T cell repertoires in COVID-19. Background on the study: The origin of the acute and convalescent COVID-19 samples was the United States, Italy and Spain. PBMCs, B-cell-depleted T cells, or T cells were the source of the cDNA or gDNA that made up the material.

The CDR3 consists of 17 residues. The sample consisted of peripheral blood. This TCR was recovered from a man between 60 and 70 years old with acute or convalescent COVID-19. This rearrangement joins TRBV21-1 to TRBJ2-1; the table gives TRBD1 as D, unverified against the DNA. TRBV21-1 is tagged as a pseudogene. CDR3 sequence reads: CASSKNGRTGGTNEQFF. CDR3 sequence (DNA): TGTGCCAGCAGCAAGAATGGTAGGACAGGGGGTACCAATGAGCAGTTCTTC.